Below, one T cell receptor beta chain is given with its context. This clonotype was detected only once. Its antigen is not yet known. One junction end disagrees with the germline gene, perhaps due to a read error. Sequenced using an Illumina NovaSeq 6000. TCRalpha and TCRbeta cDNA libraries were built by 5'RACE with constant-segment primers, adding sample barcodes and unique molecular identifiers. Trizol reagent was used to extract RNA from every sample. The libraries were amplified in two PCR steps, and the second step added a second sample barcode and Illumina TruSeq adapters. Libraries were sequenced on an Illumina NovaSeq with 2 x 150 bp paired-end reads. Concerning the study's data processing: Demultiplexing of reads and collapsing into UMI-guided consensus sequences were performed with migec v1.2.7. Using mixcr v2.1.11, UMI consensuses were aligned to TRA and TRB V and J templates and then assembled into clonotypes. Clonotypes were classified as expanded or contracted when called significant by both edgeR and NoisET, with noise models trained on biological replicates. edgeR calls used a false discovery rate-adjusted p below 0.01 and a log2 fold-change threshold of 1. As an exploratory analysis of dynamics, max-normalized trajectories of the 1000 most abundant clonotypes were examined by PCA with hierarchical clustering. Separately sequenced CD4+ and CD8+ repertoires were used to assign a CD4 or CD8 phenotype to each responding clone. TCRdb took the public reads, trimmed them with fastp at Q25, ran MiXCR for clone calling and kept in-frame beta chains. All rows with the same CDR3 protein become a single entry with the most common DNA and genes. The authors' filters were not applied to this entry. The sample contains approximately 300,000 distinct CDR3 sequences, around a sixth of them found a single time. Clones ranked in the top ten supply approximately 20% of the sample.

These data originate in a study of T-cell memory formation after mild COVID-19 (TCRdb year 2021). A note on the overall study: TCR sequence clusters from the two donors were found to be largely donor specific. Two young, previously healthy adult volunteers, one female and one male, were included in the cohort. T-cell clones expanding and contracting after mild COVID-19 in two donors were tracked by longitudinal TCRalpha and TCRbeta repertoire sequencing. The full study reports these points: The study covered only two mild cases, and larger cohorts including severe cases with pre-infection samples were considered necessary. Some responding clones were detected in pre-infection memory, which suggested that pre-existing cross-reactive memory T cells had joined the SARS-CoV-2 response. The second-wave clones that peaked on day 37 were not confirmed to be SARS-CoV-2 specific. Clones contracting from day 15 to 85 had balanced CD4/CD8 phenotypes, while a second wave expanding from day 15 to 37 was biased towards CD4+. Contracting CD4+ clones appeared mostly in the CM and EM memory subsets, whereas CD8+ clones were enriched in EMRA.

CDR1 and CDR2 (SGHTA, FQGNSA) derive from the germline V gene. Measured from the cysteine to the phenylalanine, the CDR3 is 12 residues long. Only the CDR3 DNA is retained, 36 bases long and in frame from the first base. Ficoll-Paque density gradient centrifugation was the method used to isolate PBMCs. The receptor was derived from a man aged 18 to 29 who had mild COVID-19 (a few samples of this study predate the infection). The sample titles of this study are shuffled in the database, so cell type and time point are left out; the donor was told from shared clones. Sequenced: PBMCs or a T cell subset sorted from them (not recorded which). The sequence links TRBV7-2 to TRBJ2-3; there is no confident call for the D gene. The CDR3 is CDSSLTAVSQYF. The DNA reads as follows: TGTGACAGCAGCTTAACCGCGGTATCGCAGTATTTT.